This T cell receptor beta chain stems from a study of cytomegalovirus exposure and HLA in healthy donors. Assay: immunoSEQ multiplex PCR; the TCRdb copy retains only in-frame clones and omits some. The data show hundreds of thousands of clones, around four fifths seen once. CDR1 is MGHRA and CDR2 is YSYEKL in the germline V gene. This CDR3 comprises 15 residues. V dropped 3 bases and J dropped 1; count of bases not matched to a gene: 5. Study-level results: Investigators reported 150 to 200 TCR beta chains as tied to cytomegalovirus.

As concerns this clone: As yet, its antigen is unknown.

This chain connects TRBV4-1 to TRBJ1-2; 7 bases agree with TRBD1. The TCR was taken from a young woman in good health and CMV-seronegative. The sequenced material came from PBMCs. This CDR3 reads CASSHPGGVNYGYTF. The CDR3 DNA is TGCGCCAGCAGCCACCCAGGGGGAGTTAACTATGGCTACACCTTC.